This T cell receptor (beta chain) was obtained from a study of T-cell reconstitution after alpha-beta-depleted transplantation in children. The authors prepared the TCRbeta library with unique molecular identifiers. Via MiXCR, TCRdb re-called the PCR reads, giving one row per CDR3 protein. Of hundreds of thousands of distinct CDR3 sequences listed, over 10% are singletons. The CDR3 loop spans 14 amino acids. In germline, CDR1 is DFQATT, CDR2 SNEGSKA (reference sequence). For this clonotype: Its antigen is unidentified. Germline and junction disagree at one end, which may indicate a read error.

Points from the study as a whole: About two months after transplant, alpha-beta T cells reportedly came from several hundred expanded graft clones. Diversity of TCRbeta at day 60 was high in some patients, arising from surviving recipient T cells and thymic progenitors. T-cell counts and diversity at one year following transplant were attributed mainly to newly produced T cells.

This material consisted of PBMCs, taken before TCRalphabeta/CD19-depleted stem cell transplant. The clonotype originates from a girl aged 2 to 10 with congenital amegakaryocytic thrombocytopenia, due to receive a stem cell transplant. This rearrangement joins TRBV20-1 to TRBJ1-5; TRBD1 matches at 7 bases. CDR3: CGARQGTGNQPQHF. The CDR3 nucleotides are TGCGGTGCTAGACAGGGCACCGGCAATCAGCCCCAGCATTTT.